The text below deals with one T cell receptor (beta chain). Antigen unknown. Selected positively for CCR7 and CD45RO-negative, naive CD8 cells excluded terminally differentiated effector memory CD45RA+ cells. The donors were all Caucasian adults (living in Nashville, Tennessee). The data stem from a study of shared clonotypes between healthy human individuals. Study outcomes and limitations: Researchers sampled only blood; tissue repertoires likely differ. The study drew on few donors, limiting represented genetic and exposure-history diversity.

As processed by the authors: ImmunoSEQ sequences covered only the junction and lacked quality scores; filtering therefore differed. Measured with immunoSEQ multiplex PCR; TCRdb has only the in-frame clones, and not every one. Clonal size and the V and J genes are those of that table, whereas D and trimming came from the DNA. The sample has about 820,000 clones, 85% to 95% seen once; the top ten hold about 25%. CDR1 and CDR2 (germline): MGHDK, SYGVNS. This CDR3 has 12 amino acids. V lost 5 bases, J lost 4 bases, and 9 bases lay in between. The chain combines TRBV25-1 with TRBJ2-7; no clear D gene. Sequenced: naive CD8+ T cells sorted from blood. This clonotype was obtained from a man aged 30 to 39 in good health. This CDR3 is CASSPKNYEQYF. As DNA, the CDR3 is TGTGCCAGCAGTCCGAAGAATTACGAGCAGTACTTC.